Shown below are 10 T cell receptor beta chains from a single sample sequenced in a study of shared clonotypes between healthy human individuals. The protocol was immunoSEQ multiplex PCR, while the TCRdb copy is restricted to in-frame clones and leaves out a portion. The data contain roughly 2.5 million clones, around 94% of them singletons. The sequenced sample consisted of naive CD4+ T cells sorted from blood. Documented subset: CD45RA+ positively selected. These receptors were taken from a man aged 18 to 29 in good health.

The chain employs TRBV6-1 and TRBJ2-7; 9 nucleotides align to TRBD1. The V gene's germline CDR1 is MNHNS and CDR2 SASEGT. This CDR3 contains 15 residues. J gave up 2 bases and V 3 bases, and 5 bases lay outside the gene matches. The CDR3 sequence: CASSEGTGNTYEQYF. As DNA, the CDR3 is TGTGCCAGCAGTGAGGGGACAGGGAATACCTACGAGCAGTACTTC.

The V call is TRBV28, the J call TRBJ1-4; TRBD1 agrees at 7 bases. Germline V gene lookup returns CDR1 MDHEN and CDR2 SYDVKM. The CDR3 runs 14 residues. The trim removed 7 bases at V and 7 bases at J, leaving 9 bases unmatched. The CDR3 protein is CASTRRGQLEKLFF. CDR3 in DNA: TGTGCCAGCACCAGGCGGGGACAGCTTGAAAAACTGTTTTTT.

The chain joins TRBV5-5 to TRBJ1-5; D is uncertain. This CDR3 spans 15 amino acids. CDR1 SGHKS and CDR2 YYEKEE come from the germline V gene (reference sequence). Trimming left V 0 bases short and J 4 bases short, with 11 bases between. This chain's CDR3 is CASSLGQPSNQPQHF. The CDR3, as DNA: TGTGCCAGCAGCTTGGGCCAACCTTCGAATCAGCCCCAGCATTTT. Using reference TRBV5-5 and TRBJ1-5 for the parts outside the CDR3, the full variable domain is DAGVTQSPTHLIKTRGQQVTLRCSPISGHKSVSWYQQVLGQGPQFIFQYYEKEERGRGNFPDRFSARQFPNYSSELNVNALLLGDSALYLCASSLGQPSNQPQHFGDGTRLSIL.

On this clone itself: The same CDR3 also results from other DNA sequences found in this sample. The chain uses TRBV5-1 and TRBJ1-4; 9 positions agree with TRBD1. The germline CDR1 and CDR2 sequences are SGHRS and YFSETQ. With V trimmed by 0 bases and J by 4 bases, 1 base remained unmatched. The CDR3 contains 15 residues. Here the CDR3 DNA reads TGCGCCAGCAGCTTGGGGGACAGGGATAATGAAAAACTGTTTTTT. It codes for CASSLGDRDNEKLFF.

V and J are TRBV2 and TRBJ1-5; D is ambiguous. CDR3 length equals 11 residues. Trimming pared 4 bases from V and 9 bases from J, leaving 7 bases between. CDR1 is SNHLY, CDR2 FYNNEI, per germline. The CDR3 here is CASSVEGPQHF. The DNA of the CDR3 is TGTGCCAGCAGTGTCGAGGGGCCCCAGCATTTT.

J is TRBJ1-6 and V is TRBV2, with 8 nucleotides matching TRBD1. Germline-derived CDR1 and CDR2 are SNHLY and FYNNEI. V dropped 4 bases and J dropped 7; count of bases not matched to a gene: 9. CDR3 length: 16 amino acids. The CDR3: CASSVVRGPKNSPLHF. The CDR3 DNA follows: TGTGCCAGCAGTGTGGTCAGGGGGCCGAAGAATTCACCCCTCCACTTT.

V gene TRBV28 combines with J gene TRBJ2-1, with D perhaps being TRBD1 or TRBD2 (5 bases each). Trimming shortened V by 2 bases and J by 5 bases, and 10 bases separated the two germline ends. CDR1 MDHEN and CDR2 SYDVKM come from the germline V gene. The length of the CDR3 is 14 residues. DNA for the CDR3: TGTGCCAGCAGTTTAATAGGGGACCACAATGAGCAGTTCTTC. Amino acid sequence: CASSLIGDHNEQFF.

The chain carries TRBV10-3 and TRBJ1-1; perhaps TRBD1 as D (6 bases). Trimming stripped 0 bases from V and 0 bases from J, with 20 bases between. The CDR3 covers 19 residues. Per the germline V gene, CDR1 is ENHRY and CDR2 is SYGVKD. This CDR3 reads CAISESSGGGYPVNTEAFF. The CDR3, as DNA: TGTGCCATCAGTGAGTCCTCCGGAGGGGGTTACCCTGTGAACACTGAAGCTTTCTTT.

In this sample, this clone turned up once. V and J are TRBV6-5 and TRBJ2-1, with TRBD2 as a possible D gene (6 bases). V was pared by 6 bases and J by 2 bases, with 11 bases between. CDR1 and CDR2 from the germline V gene are MNHEY and SVGAGI. The CDR3 spans 14 residues. CDR3 sequence: CASSRQRAYNEQFF. CDR3 in DNA: TGTGCCAGCAGCCGACAGCGGGCCTACAATGAGCAGTTCTTC.

Comments on this clone: The same CDR3 also results from other DNA sequences found in this sample. The rearrangement links TRBV5-6 to TRBJ1-2; D remains ambiguous. Trimming pared 2 bases from V and 2 bases from J, leaving 7 bases between. Germline V CDR1 and CDR2: SGHDT, YYEEEE. This CDR3 comprises 13 residues. CDR3 loop: CASSLGRNYGYTF. CDR3 bases: TGTGCCAGCAGCTTAGGACGGAACTATGGCTACACCTTC.